What follows describes a single T cell receptor (beta chain). Researchers ran the PCR with 60 Vbeta and 13 Jbeta primers. Here immunoSEQ multiplex PCR was the method, and the copy in TCRdb shows in-frame clones only, minus some. The sample consists of under 200,000 clones, approximately 67% of them appearing once. Trimming removed 5 bases from V and 5 bases from J; junction bases left unmatched: 2. Germline V gene data show CDR1 as SNHLY and CDR2 as FYNNEI. The CDR3 consists of 13 residues. These data come from a study of cytomegalovirus exposure and HLA in healthy donors. Study summary: Earlier findings included 90 million to 120 million unique TCR beta sequences obtained from 150 million to 200 million T cells.

This chain links TRBV2 with TRBJ2-2; 7 bases map to TRBD1. The sequence was collected from a woman under 30 in good health and CMV-seropositive. The material sequenced was PBMCs. The CDR3, as DNA: TGTGCCAGCAGTAACAGGGGTACCGGGGAGCTGTTTTTT. Its translation: CASSNRGTGELFF.